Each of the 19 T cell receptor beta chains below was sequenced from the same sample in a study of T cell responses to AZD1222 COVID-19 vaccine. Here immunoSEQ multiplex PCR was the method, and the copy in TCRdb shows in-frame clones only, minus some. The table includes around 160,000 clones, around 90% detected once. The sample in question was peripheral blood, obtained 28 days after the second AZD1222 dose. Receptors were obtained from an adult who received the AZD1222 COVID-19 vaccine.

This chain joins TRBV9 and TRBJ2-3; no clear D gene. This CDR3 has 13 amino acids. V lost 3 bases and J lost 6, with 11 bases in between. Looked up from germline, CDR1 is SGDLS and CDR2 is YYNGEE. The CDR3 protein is CASSDPGRDTQYF. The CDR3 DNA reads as TGTGCCAGCAGCGACCCTGGGCGCGATACGCAGTATTTT.

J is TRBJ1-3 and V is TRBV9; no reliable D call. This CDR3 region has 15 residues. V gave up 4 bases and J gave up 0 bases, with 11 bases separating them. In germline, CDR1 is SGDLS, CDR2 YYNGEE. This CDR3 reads CASSPPGFSGNTIYF. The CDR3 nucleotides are TGTGCCAGCAGCCCCCCGGGATTCTCTGGAAACACCATATATTTT.

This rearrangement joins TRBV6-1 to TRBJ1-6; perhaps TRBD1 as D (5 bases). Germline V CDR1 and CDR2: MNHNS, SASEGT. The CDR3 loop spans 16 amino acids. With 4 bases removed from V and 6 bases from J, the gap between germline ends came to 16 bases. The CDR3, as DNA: TGTGCCAGCAGTGTCGGGACGGCTACTCCTAATTCACCCCTCCACTTT. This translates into CASSVGTATPNSPLHF.

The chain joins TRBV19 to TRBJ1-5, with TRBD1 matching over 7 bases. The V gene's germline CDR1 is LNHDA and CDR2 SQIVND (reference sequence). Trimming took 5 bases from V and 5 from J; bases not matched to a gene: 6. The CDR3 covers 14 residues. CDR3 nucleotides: TGTGCCAGTAGTGGAAACAGGGGTCATCAGCCCCAGCATTTT. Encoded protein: CASSGNRGHQPQHF. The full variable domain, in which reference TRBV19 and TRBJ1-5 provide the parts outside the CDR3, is DGGITQSPKYLFRKEGQNVTLSCEQNLNHDAMYWYRQDPGQGLRLIYYSQIVNDFQKGDIAEGYSVSREKKESFPLTVTSAQKNPTAFYLCASSGNRGHQPQHFGDGTRLSIL.

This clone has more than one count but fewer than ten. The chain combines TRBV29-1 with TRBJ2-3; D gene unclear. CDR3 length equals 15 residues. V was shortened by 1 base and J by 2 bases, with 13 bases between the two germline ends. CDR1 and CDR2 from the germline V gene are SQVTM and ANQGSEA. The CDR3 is CSVEACRWNTDTQYF. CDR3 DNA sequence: TGCAGCGTTGAAGCGTGTCGATGGAACACAGATACGCAGTATTTT.

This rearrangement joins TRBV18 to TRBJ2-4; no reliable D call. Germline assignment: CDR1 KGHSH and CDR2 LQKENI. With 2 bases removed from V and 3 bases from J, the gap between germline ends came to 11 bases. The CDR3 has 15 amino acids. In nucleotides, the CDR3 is TGTGCCAGCTCACCATTGGACGGCCACAAAAACATTCAGTACTTC. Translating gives CASSPLDGHKNIQYF.

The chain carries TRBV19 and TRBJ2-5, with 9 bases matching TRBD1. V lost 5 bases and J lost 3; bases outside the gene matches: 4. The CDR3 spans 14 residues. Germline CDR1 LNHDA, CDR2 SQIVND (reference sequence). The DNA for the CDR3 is TGTGCCAGTAGTGCCAGGGACAGGGAAGAGACCCAGTACTTC. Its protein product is CASSARDREETQYF.

The CDR3 region has the DNA TGTGCCATCAAAGACACAGGGACGGCGGCCCAGTACTTC. Translated, it gives CAIKDTGTAAQYF. The rearrangement joins TRBV10-3 to TRBJ2-5; a possible D gene is TRBD1 (6 bases). Germline V gene data show CDR1 as ENHRY and CDR2 as SYGVKD. V was trimmed by 7 bases and J by 9 bases, leaving 18 bases between them. The CDR3 loop spans 13 amino acids.

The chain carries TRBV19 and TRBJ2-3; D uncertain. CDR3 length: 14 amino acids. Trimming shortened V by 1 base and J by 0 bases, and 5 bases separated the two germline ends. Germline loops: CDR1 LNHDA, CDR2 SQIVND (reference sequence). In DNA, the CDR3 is TGTGCCAGTAGTATAGCTGGGAGCACAGATACGCAGTATTTT. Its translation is CASSIAGSTDTQYF.

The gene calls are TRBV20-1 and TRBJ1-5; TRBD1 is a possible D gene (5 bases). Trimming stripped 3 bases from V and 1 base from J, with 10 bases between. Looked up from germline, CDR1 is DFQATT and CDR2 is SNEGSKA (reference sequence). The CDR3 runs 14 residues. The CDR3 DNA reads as TGCAGTGCTAGTCGACAGTTCAGCAATCAGCCCCAGCATTTT. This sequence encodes CSASRQFSNQPQHF.

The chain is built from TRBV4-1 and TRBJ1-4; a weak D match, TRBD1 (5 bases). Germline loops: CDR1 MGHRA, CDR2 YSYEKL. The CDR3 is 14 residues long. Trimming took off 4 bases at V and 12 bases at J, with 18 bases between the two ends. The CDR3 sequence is CASSPGLPPSELFF. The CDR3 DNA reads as TGCGCCAGCAGCCCGGGACTCCCCCCTTCGGAACTGTTTTTT.

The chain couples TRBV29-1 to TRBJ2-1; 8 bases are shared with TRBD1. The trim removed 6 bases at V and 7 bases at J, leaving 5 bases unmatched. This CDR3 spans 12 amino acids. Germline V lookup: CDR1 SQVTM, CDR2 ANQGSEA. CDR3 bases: TGCAGCGTGGACAGGGAATCGAATGAGCAGTTCTTC. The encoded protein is CSVDRESNEQFF.

The CDR3: CASSQEGGAFYNSPLHF. In nucleotides, the CDR3 is TGCGCCAGCAGCCAAGAGGGGGGGGCTTTCTATAATTCACCCCTCCACTTT. The rearrangement uses TRBV4-1 and TRBJ1-6; possible D gene TRBD1, 6 bases. Germline values: CDR1 MGHRA, CDR2 YSYEKL. The CDR3 is 17 amino acids. Trimming took off 0 bases at V and 3 bases at J, with 12 bases between the two ends.

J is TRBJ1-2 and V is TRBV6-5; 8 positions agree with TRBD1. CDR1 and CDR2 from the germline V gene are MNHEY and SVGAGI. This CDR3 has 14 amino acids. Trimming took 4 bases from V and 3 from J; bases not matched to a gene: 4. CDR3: CASSFTGGDYGYTF. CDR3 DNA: TGTGCCAGCAGTTTCACAGGGGGGGACTATGGCTACACCTTC.

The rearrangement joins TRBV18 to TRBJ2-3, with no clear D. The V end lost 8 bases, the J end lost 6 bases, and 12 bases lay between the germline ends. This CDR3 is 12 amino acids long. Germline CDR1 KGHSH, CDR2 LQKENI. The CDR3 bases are TGTGCCAGCGGCCCGGCGGCGGATACGCAGTATTTT. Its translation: CASGPAADTQYF.

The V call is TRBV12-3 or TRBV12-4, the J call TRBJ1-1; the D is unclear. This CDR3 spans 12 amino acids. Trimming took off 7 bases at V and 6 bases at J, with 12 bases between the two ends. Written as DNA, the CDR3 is TGTGCCAGCACCCCTCCTGGCGCTGAAGCTTTCTTT. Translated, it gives CASTPPGAEAFF.

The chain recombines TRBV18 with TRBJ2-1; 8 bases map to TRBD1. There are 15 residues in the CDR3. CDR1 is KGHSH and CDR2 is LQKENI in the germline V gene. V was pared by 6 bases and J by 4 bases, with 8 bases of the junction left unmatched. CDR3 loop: CASSPGQGGYNEQFF. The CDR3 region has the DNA TGTGCCAGCTCCCCCGGACAGGGAGGTTACAATGAGCAGTTCTTC.

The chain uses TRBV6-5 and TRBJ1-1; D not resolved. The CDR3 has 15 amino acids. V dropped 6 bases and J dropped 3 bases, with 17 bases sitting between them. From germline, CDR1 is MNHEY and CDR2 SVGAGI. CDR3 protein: CASRIDRGDYTEAFF. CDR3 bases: TGTGCCAGCAGGATCGATAGAGGTGATTACACTGAAGCTTTCTTT.

In DNA, the CDR3 is TGTGCCAGCAGTTTAGGAGTAACAGGGAGGTACTTC. It yields the protein CASSLGVTGRYF. This chain connects TRBV12-3 or TRBV12-4 to TRBJ2-7, with D possibly being TRBD1 (6 bases). V was shortened by 1 base and J by 12 bases, with 13 bases between the two germline ends. There are 12 residues in the CDR3.